These 13 T cell receptor beta chains were all obtained from the same sample, sequenced in a study of blood T cell repertoires in COVID-19 (dated by TCRdb to between 2020 and 2021). Library preparation used the immunoSEQ multiplex PCR assay. TCRdb limited this immuneACCESS table to in-frame rearrangements with V and J called. A share of clones is missing; checked studies link under half to unresolved V genes, and the rest is unexplained. This sample comprises roughly 220,000 clones, 80% of them detected only once. 4.3% of the sample goes to the ten largest clones. The source material was PBMCs or T cells enriched from blood (not recorded which). The receptors originated from a man in his thirties or forties with acute COVID-19.

This clone has only one observation. The chain carries TRBV12-3 or TRBV12-4 and TRBJ1-5; D not resolved. Trimming stripped 7 bases from V and 4 bases from J, with 11 bases between. This CDR3 comprises 13 residues. CDR3 nucleotides: TGTGCCAGCACCCCTTATCAGAATCAGCCCCAGCATTTT. Protein sequence: CASTPYQNQPQHF.

The rearrangement uses TRBV19 and TRBJ1-1; TRBD1 might be the D (5 bases). The CDR3 covers 14 residues. With 1 base removed from V and 0 bases from J, the gap between germline ends came to 6 bases. CDR1 LNHDA and CDR2 SQIVND come from the germline V gene (reference sequence). The CDR3 nucleotides read TGTGCCAGTAGTATAGGACAGATGAACACTGAAGCTTTCTTT. Translated, it gives CASSIGQMNTEAFF.

The chain is built from TRBV11-2 and TRBJ1-4; D may be TRBD1 (6 bases). Trimming removed 5 bases at V and 4 bases at J, with 14 bases between. Germline V CDR1 and CDR2: SGHAT, FQNNGV. There are 15 residues in the CDR3. In nucleotides, the CDR3 is TGTGCCAGCAGCCCCGGACAGCCACTTAATGAAAAACTGTTTTTT. Amino acids: CASSPGQPLNEKLFF. Based on the CDR3 plus reference TRBV11-2 and TRBJ1-4, the full variable domain is EAGVAQSPRYKIIEKRQSVAFWCNPISGHATLYWYQQILGQGPKLLIQFQNNGVVDDSQLPKDRFSAERLKGVDSTLKIQPAKLEDSAVYLCASSPGQPLNEKLFFGSGTQLSVL.

CDR3 sequence: CASSQMTGGYSGNTIYF. CDR3 DNA sequence: TGCGCCAGCAGCCAGATGACAGGGGGATACTCTGGAAACACCATATATTTT. V usage is TRBV4-1 and J usage is TRBJ1-3, with TRBD1 matching 9 bases. CDR3 length equals 17 residues. Germline V CDR1 and CDR2: MGHRA, YSYEKL. V was clipped by 3 bases and J by 0 bases; unmatched bases: 6.

This clone was observed a few times. The chain couples TRBV19 to TRBJ1-6; 7 bases match TRBD1. Trimming at V came to 5 bases and at J to 6 bases, leaving 7 bases not matched to a gene. This CDR3 region has 15 residues. Germline V lookup: CDR1 LNHDA, CDR2 SQIVND (reference sequence). The CDR3 DNA reads TGTGCCAGTAGTTTAGGGGGACAGAGTAATTCACCCCTCCACTTT. Encoded protein: CASSLGGQSNSPLHF.

V and J are TRBV28 and TRBJ1-2; the D is unclear. This CDR3 contains 18 residues. Germline lookup yields CDR1 MDHEN and CDR2 SYDVKM. Trimming cost V 6 bases and J 0 bases, with 23 bases left between them. The CDR3 DNA follows: TGTGCCAGCAGGCCAAGTCACATCCGGGTCCCAGCTAACTATGGCTACACCTTC. Translation gives CASRPSHIRVPANYGYTF.

Only a few counts were recorded for this clone. V usage is TRBV5-1 and J usage is TRBJ2-7; TRBD1 aligns across 8 bases. The CDR3 spans 16 residues. V dropped 0 bases and J dropped 0; count of bases not matched to a gene: 5. The V gene's germline CDR1 is SGHRS and CDR2 YFSETQ. CDR3 loop: CASSLEWDRSSYEQYF. In nucleotides, the CDR3 is TGCGCCAGCAGCTTGGAGTGGGACAGGAGCTCCTACGAGCAGTACTTC.

J is TRBJ1-4 and V is TRBV5-1; TRBD1 matches at 8 bases. J was trimmed by 3 bases and V by 0 bases; bases with no gene match: 7. The CDR3 runs to 17 residues. Germline values: CDR1 SGHRS, CDR2 YFSETQ. CDR3 sequence reads: CASSLASGGMSNEKLFF. The CDR3 DNA follows: TGCGCCAGCAGCTTGGCGTCAGGGGGCATGTCTAATGAAAAACTGTTTTTT.

The chain combines TRBV7-6 with TRBJ1-1; D ambiguous. The V end lost 4 bases, the J end lost 5 bases, and 11 bases lay between the germline ends. CDR1 and CDR2 from the germline V gene are SGHVS and FNYEAQ. This CDR3 region has 13 residues. Written as DNA, the CDR3 is TGTGCCAGCAGCTCGAGGGAGGGTACTGAAGCTTTCTTT. It codes for CASSSREGTEAFF.

V gene TRBV24-1 combines with J gene TRBJ2-2, with D perhaps TRBD1 (6 bases). Trimming left V 7 bases short and J 5 bases short, with 7 bases between. CDR1 KGHDR and CDR2 SFDVKD come from the germline V gene. This CDR3 region has 12 residues. CDR3 DNA sequence: TGTGCCACCAGCAGGGGAACCGGGGAGCTGTTTTTT. As protein: CATSRGTGELFF.

V gene TRBV7-3 combines with J gene TRBJ1-6; perhaps TRBD1 as D (5 bases). The germline V gene has CDR1 SGHTA and CDR2 FQGTGA. V gave up 4 bases and J gave up 2 bases, with 12 bases separating them. The CDR3 extends over 16 amino acids. In DNA, the CDR3 is TGTGCCAGCAGCTGGCCTGTACAGGCCTATAATTCACCCCTCCACTTT. Translation gives CASSWPVQAYNSPLHF. Full variable domain (rest looked up from reference TRBV7-3 and TRBJ1-6): GAGVSQTPSNKVTEKGKYVELRCDPISGHTALYWYRQSLGQGPEFLIYFQGTGAADDSGLPNDRFFAVRPEGSVSTLKIQRTERGDSAVYLCASSWPVQAYNSPLHFGNGTRLTVT.

The genes are TRBV7-5 and TRBJ1-3; the table calls TRBD1, which could not be checked here. TRBV7-5 is tagged as a pseudogene. CDR3 size: 19 residues. The CDR3 region is CVRSAAGTGGYLSGNTIYF. The DNA for the CDR3 is TGTGTCAGAAGCGCGGCCGGGACAGGGGGGTATTTGTCTGGAAACACCATATATTTT.

The chain links TRBV3-1 (or the pseudogene TRBV3-2) to TRBJ2-3, with 9 positions matching TRBD1. Looked up from germline, CDR1 is LGHDT and CDR2 is YNNKEL (reference sequence). The CDR3 is made up of 15 amino acids. The ends lost 2 bases at V and 5 bases at J; junction bases unmatched: 5. CDR3 in amino acids: CASSQTGQGGDTQYF. In DNA form, the CDR3 reads TGTGCCAGCAGCCAAACGGGACAGGGTGGAGATACGCAGTATTTT.